This TCR beta chain was found in a study of identifying expanded T cells in peripheral blood. Study results and caveats: Differentially abundant clones: roughly 1.2 between replicates, about 17 at about 13 days, roughly 18 at four. Clone count variance between roughly 2-week samples rose with total template count.

This CDR3 region has 15 residues. Germline lookup yields CDR1 MNHNY and CDR2 SVGAGI (reference sequence). Between the trimmed V and J ends, which lost 3 bases and 3 bases, there was a span of 15 bases. Only one count was recorded for this clone. Antigen: not known. Here immunoSEQ multiplex PCR was the method, and the copy in TCRdb shows in-frame clones only, minus some. This table has around 100,000 clones, 80% to 90% appearing once. The chain recombines TRBV6-6 with TRBJ2-7; a possible D gene is TRBD2 (6 bases). This sequence was found in a person aged 18 to 70 in good health. The sequenced sample was blood. The DNA of the CDR3 is TGTGCCAGCAGTTATGAACATCCCGGGGGCTACGAGCAGTACTTC. It translates to CASSYEHPGGYEQYF.